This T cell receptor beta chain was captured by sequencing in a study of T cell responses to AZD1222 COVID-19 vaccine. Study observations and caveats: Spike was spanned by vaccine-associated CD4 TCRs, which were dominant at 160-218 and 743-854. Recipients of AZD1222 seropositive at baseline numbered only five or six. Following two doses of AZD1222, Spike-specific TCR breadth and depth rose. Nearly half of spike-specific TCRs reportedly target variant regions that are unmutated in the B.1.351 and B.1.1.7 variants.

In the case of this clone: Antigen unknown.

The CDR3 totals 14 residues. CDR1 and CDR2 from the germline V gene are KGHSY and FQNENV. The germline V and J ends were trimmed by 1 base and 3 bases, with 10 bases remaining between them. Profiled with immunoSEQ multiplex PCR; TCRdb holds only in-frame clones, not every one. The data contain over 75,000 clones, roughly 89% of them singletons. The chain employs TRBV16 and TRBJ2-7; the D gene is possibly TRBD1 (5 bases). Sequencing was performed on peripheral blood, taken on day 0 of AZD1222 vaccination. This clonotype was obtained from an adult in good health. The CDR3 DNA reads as TGTGCCAGCAGCCAATATGAACAGGTCTACGAGCAGTACTTC. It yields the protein CASSQYEQVYEQYF.